These 21 T cell receptor beta chains were all obtained from the same sample, sequenced in a study of OX40 agonist ivuxolimab in advanced cancers. This table comes from immunoSEQ multiplex PCR, and its TCRdb copy is limited to in-frame clones, with some not included. The table shows roughly 98,000 clones, with around 83% occurring only once. The material was CD4+ or CD8+ T cells sorted from blood, obtained in a trial of the OX40 agonist ivuxolimab. These receptors were taken from an adult with an advanced solid tumor such as melanoma, head and neck, liver or kidney cancer.

This clone appeared a single time. This CDR3 reads CASSTQGQDYSPLHF. The CDR3 DNA follows: TGTGCCAGCAGCACACAGGGTCAAGATTATTCACCCCTCCACTTT. This chain joins TRBV9 and TRBJ1-6; perhaps TRBD1 as D (6 bases). Germline-derived CDR1 and CDR2 are SGDLS and YYNGEE. CDR3 length: 15 residues. V was cut by 4 bases and J by 8 bases, with 16 bases left in between.

This sequence joins TRBV7-2 and TRBJ1-5; D is unclear. V was shortened by 5 bases and J by 1 base, with 12 bases between the two germline ends. The CDR3 sequence is 15 residues long. Looked up from germline, CDR1 is SGHTA and CDR2 is FQGNSA. Here the CDR3 reads CASSPLGLSNQPQHF. For the CDR3, the DNA is TGTGCCAGCAGCCCCTTGGGTTTAAGCAATCAGCCCCAGCATTTT. Using reference TRBV7-2 and TRBJ1-5 for the parts outside the CDR3, the full variable domain is GAGVSQSPSNKVTEKGKDVELRCDPISGHTALYWYRQSLGQGLEFLIYFQGNSAPDKSGLPSDRFSAERTGGSVSTLTIQRTQQEDSAVYLCASSPLGLSNQPQHFGDGTRLSIL.

This sequence joins TRBV7-2 and TRBJ1-5; D possibly corresponds to TRBD1 (5 bases). Germline assignment: CDR1 SGHTA and CDR2 FQGNSA. The V end lost 2 bases, the J end lost 2 bases, and 7 bases lay between the germline ends. This CDR3 has 14 amino acids. The chain's CDR3 is CASSLLGGNQPQHF. Written as DNA, the CDR3 is TGTGCCAGCAGCTTACTGGGGGGCAATCAGCCCCAGCATTTT. Supplemented by reference TRBV7-2 and TRBJ1-5, the full variable domain reads GAGVSQSPSNKVTEKGKDVELRCDPISGHTALYWYRQSLGQGLEFLIYFQGNSAPDKSGLPSDRFSAERTGGSVSTLTIQRTQQEDSAVYLCASSLLGGNQPQHFGDGTRLSIL.

The CDR3 protein is CASILSPQGRVCQPQHF. The CDR3 DNA reads TGTGCCAGCATCCTCTCTCCGCAGGGGCGGGTATGTCAGCCCCAGCATTTT. The chain uses TRBV7-4 and TRBJ1-5; D may be TRBD1 (6 bases). Germline CDR1 is SGHVT and CDR2 is SQSDAQ. Trimming took off 7 bases at V and 6 bases at J, with 25 bases between the two ends. This CDR3 region has 17 residues.

The gene calls are TRBV4-2 and TRBJ2-3; D might be TRBD1 or TRBD2, each matching 6 bases. V lost 1 base and J lost 4, with 9 bases in between. The CDR3 sequence is 14 residues long. Per the germline V gene, CDR1 is LGHNA and CDR2 is YNFKEQ. This CDR3 reads CASSQGGAADTQYF. CDR3 sequence (DNA): TGTGCCAGCAGCCAAGGGGGGGCCGCAGATACGCAGTATTTT.

V and J are TRBV7-7 and TRBJ2-3, with 8 bases identical to TRBD1. V lost 4 bases and J lost 4; bases outside the gene matches: 7. The CDR3 covers 15 residues. Germline V lookup: CDR1 SSHAT, CDR2 FNYEAQ (reference sequence). CDR3 residues: CASSSSGGRADTQYF. CDR3 sequence (DNA): TGTGCCAGCAGCTCCTCAGGGGGCAGGGCAGATACGCAGTATTTT.

This chain joins TRBV7-8 and TRBJ1-1; maybe TRBD1 (6 bases). This CDR3 has 13 residues. From germline, CDR1 is SGHVS and CDR2 FQNEAQ. The V end lost 4 bases, the J end lost 3 bases, and 9 bases lay between the germline ends. This chain's CDR3 is CASSSYRDTEAFF. The CDR3 DNA follows: TGTGCCAGCAGCTCCTACAGGGACACTGAAGCTTTCTTT. Combining the CDR3 with reference TRBV7-8 and TRBJ1-1 gives the whole variable domain GAGVSQSPRYKVAKRGQDVALRCDPISGHVSLFWYQQALGQGPEFLTYFQNEAQLDKSGLPSDRFFAERPEGSVSTLKIQRTQQEDSAVYLCASSSYRDTEAFFGQGTRLTVV.

The chain couples TRBV28 to TRBJ2-3; D is undetermined. Germline V CDR1 and CDR2: MDHEN, SYDVKM. V was trimmed by 2 bases and J by 2 bases, leaving 2 bases between them. The CDR3 length is 12 residues. The CDR3 nucleotides read TGTGCCAGCAGTTTACTCACAGATACGCAGTATTTT. Translation: CASSLLTDTQYF. Filled out from reference TRBV28 and TRBJ2-3, the complete variable domain reads DVKVTQSSRYLVKRTGEKVFLECVQDMDHENMFWYRQDPGLGLRLIYFSYDVKMKEKGDIPEGYSVSREKKERFSLILESASTNQTSMYLCASSLLTDTQYFGPGTRLTVL.

V and J are TRBV19 and TRBJ1-5; a possible D gene is TRBD1 (5 bases). Germline CDR1 reads LNHDA; CDR2 reads SQIVND (reference sequence). The CDR3 is 18 amino acids. Trimming stripped 3 bases from V and 0 bases from J, with 18 bases between. The CDR3 spells CASSIGRAARTSNQPQHF. CDR3 bases: TGTGCCAGTAGTATCGGCAGGGCGGCCCGAACTAGCAATCAGCCCCAGCATTTT.

This clone has only a few counts. The gene calls are TRBV11-2 and TRBJ1-6; TRBD1 might be the D (5 bases). V gave up 5 bases and J gave up 6 bases, with 14 bases separating them. This CDR3 is built from 15 residues. Germline lookup yields CDR1 SGHAT and CDR2 FQNNGV. The CDR3 reads CASSLGGSSNSPLHF. Written as DNA, the CDR3 is TGTGCCAGCAGCCTCGGGGGTTCAAGTAATTCACCCCTCCACTTT.

This chain joins TRBV15 and TRBJ2-3; 7 bases fit TRBD2. Looked up from germline, CDR1 is LNHNV and CDR2 is YYDKDF (reference sequence). The CDR3 is 16 amino acids. The J segment lost 0 bases and the V segment lost 2 bases, leaving 5 bases of the junction unmatched. CDR3 residues: CATSRQSGTSTDTQYF. The CDR3 DNA is TGTGCCACCAGCAGACAAAGCGGGACTAGCACAGATACGCAGTATTTT.

In this sample, this clone turned up a few times. The J gene is TRBJ1-5, the V gene TRBV6-5; the D gene is possibly TRBD1 (6 bases). The CDR3 extends over 15 amino acids. V gave up 5 bases and J gave up 0 bases, with 11 bases separating them. Per the germline V gene, CDR1 is MNHEY and CDR2 is SVGAGI. The chain's CDR3 is CASSRTEDSNQPQHF. The CDR3 DNA reads TGTGCCAGCAGTCGGACAGAGGATAGCAATCAGCCCCAGCATTTT.

This clone is medium-sized by share. This chain uses TRBV29-1 with TRBJ2-4, with a possible D match to TRBD1 (6 bases). The V end lost 7 bases, the J end lost 2 bases, and 12 bases lay between the germline ends. Germline loops: CDR1 SQVTM, CDR2 ANQGSEA. The CDR3 runs to 13 residues. In DNA form, the CDR3 reads TGCAGCGCGGGGCAGGGGTCCAAAAACATTCAGTACTTC. This translates into CSAGQGSKNIQYF.

This sequence joins TRBV19 and TRBJ1-1; TRBD1 is a possible D gene (5 bases). This CDR3 has 14 residues. The germline V gene encodes CDR1 LNHDA and CDR2 SQIVND (reference sequence). V was trimmed by 5 bases and J by 11 bases, leaving 21 bases between them. CDR3: CASSGGTIFGEAFF. The CDR3 coding sequence is TGTGCCAGTAGTGGCGGGACCATTTTCGGGGAGGCTTTCTTT.

This clone appeared a single time. V usage is TRBV30 and J usage is TRBJ1-1, with D maybe TRBD1 (5 bases). Germline V gene sequence: CDR1 GTSNPN, CDR2 SVGIG (reference sequence). Trimming pared 8 bases from V and 5 bases from J, leaving 21 bases between. CDR3 size: 14 residues. The chain's CDR3 is CARDRRGGFTEAFF. In nucleotides, the CDR3 is TGTGCCCGGGACCGGAGGGGAGGGTTTACTGAAGCTTTCTTT.

The V gene is TRBV7-2, the J gene TRBJ2-1, with a tentative D call TRBD2 (6 bases). Germline CDR1 and CDR2: SGHTA and FQGNSA. Trimming pared 6 bases from V and 7 bases from J, leaving 13 bases between. CDR3 size: 13 residues. The CDR3 loop reads CASRAGSGNEQFF. The CDR3 DNA sequence: TGTGCCAGCAGGGCGGGGTCAGGGAATGAGCAGTTCTTC.

This clone showed up just once. CDR3 DNA: TGTGCCAGCAGCCGAGGGGGGAATGAGCAGTTCTTC. Amino acid sequence: CASSRGGNEQFF. This chain uses TRBV14 with TRBJ2-1, with D perhaps being TRBD1 or TRBD2 (6 bases each). Germline V lookup: CDR1 SGHDN, CDR2 FVKESK. This CDR3 region has 12 residues. V lost 4 bases to trimming and J lost 7 bases, with 8 bases between them.

CDR3 coding DNA: TGTGCCAGCAGCTTAGGTCGAACTAGCGGGAGGGCCTCGCACAATGAGCAGTTCTTC. Encoded protein: CASSLGRTSGRASHNEQFF. The chain has TRBV7-2 and TRBJ2-1; 13 bases agree with TRBD2. J lost 5 bases, V lost 1 base, and 11 bases had no gene match. Germline CDR1 reads SGHTA; CDR2 reads FQGNSA. This CDR3 region has 19 residues. The full variable domain, its missing parts supplied by reference TRBV7-2 and TRBJ2-1, is GAGVSQSPSNKVTEKGKDVELRCDPISGHTALYWYRQSLGQGLEFLIYFQGNSAPDKSGLPSDRFSAERTGGSVSTLTIQRTQQEDSAVYLCASSLGRTSGRASHNEQFFGPGTRLTVL.

The V gene is TRBV13, the J gene TRBJ2-7, with 12 bases lining up with TRBD2. V gave up 4 bases and J gave up 4 bases; unmatched junction bases: 5. Per germline, CDR1 PRHDT and CDR2 FYEKMQ (reference sequence). This CDR3 comprises 15 residues. CDR3 nucleotides: TGTGCCAGCAGCTCCGGGACTAGCGGGTATTACGAGCAGTACTTC. As protein: CASSSGTSGYYEQYF.

This chain links TRBV18 with TRBJ2-1; D is ambiguous. From germline, CDR1 is KGHSH and CDR2 LQKENI. There are 16 residues in the CDR3. The V end was cut by 0 bases, the J end by 7 bases, with 16 bases between. The CDR3 nucleotides are TGTGCCAGCTCACCACCGAAAAAAATAGTAGATAATGAGCAGTTCTTC. Residues: CASSPPKKIVDNEQFF.

This chain joins TRBV6-1 and TRBJ1-2; D gene uncertain. Trimming removed 6 bases from V and 8 bases from J, with 10 bases in between. This CDR3 is 11 amino acids long. Germline V gene sequence: CDR1 MNHNS, CDR2 SASEGT. The CDR3 region has the DNA TGTGCCAGCAGCCTGACCAGGGGCTACACCTTC. Encoded protein: CASSLTRGYTF.